This T cell receptor beta chain was profiled in a study of T cell changes during pregnancy in multiple sclerosis. The table came from immunoSEQ multiplex PCR; TCRdb's copy has only in-frame clones and leaves some out. Of tens of thousands of clones detected, approximately 87% appear once; the ten largest clones hold roughly 5%. The CDR3 totals 13 residues. Germline values: CDR1 LNHDA, CDR2 SQIVND (reference sequence). Trimming stripped 4 bases from V and 6 bases from J, with 11 bases between. The sample comprised peripheral blood from another person, used as feeder cells. This receptor was identified in a human donor whose cells served as feeder cells for cultures in a pregnancy study. The rearrangement links TRBV19 to TRBJ2-3; D gene ambiguous. CDR3 nucleotide sequence: TGTGCCAGTAGTACCATCAGTATCGATACGCAGTATTTT. Protein sequence: CASSTISIDTQYF.